This is a list of T cell receptor beta chains from one sample in a study of metastatic and nonmetastatic thyroid tumors. TCRdb re-called the PCR reads with MiXCR. This sample yields about 56,000 clones, of which roughly 29% are seen a single time; 15% to 20% belongs to the top ten. Sequenced input: blood. These receptors were taken from a female donor with papillary thyroid cancer or a benign thyroid nodule (not recorded which). Some clones in this sample may be carry-over from other donors' samples. Each CDR3 is given with its conserved first and last residue. D genes are given only for firm matches. The size of a clone is reported for some rows only, either as once, few or many, or as a class for expanded clones.

J: TRBJ2-6
size: -
D: -
V: TRBV11-2
DNA: TGTGCCAGCAGCCCCTATGGGACCGCACCCTCTGGGGCCAACGTCCTGACTTTC
CDR3: CASSPYGTAPSGANVLTF

J: TRBJ2-1
size: -
D: TRBD2
V: TRBV2
DNA: TGTGCCAGCGGGAGGGACCGGATGCGGGAGCAGTTCTTC
CDR3: CASGRDRMREQFF

J: TRBJ1-5
size: -
D: -
V: TRBV15
DNA: TGTGCCACCAGCAGAGATTTAATGGACCTCGGGGGCAATCAGCCCCAGCATTTT
CDR3: CATSRDLMDLGGNQPQHF

J: TRBJ2-1
size: few
D: -
V: TRBV12-3/TRBV12-4
DNA: TGTGCCAGCAGGGCTGAGGGTGGTGAGCAGTTCTTC
CDR3: CASRAEGGEQFF

J: TRBJ1-4
size: few
D: -
V: TRBV28
DNA: TGTGCCAGCAGTTACCAGACAGGACTTAATGAAAAACTGTTTTTT
CDR3: CASSYQTGLNEKLFF

J: TRBJ1-6
size: few
D: -
V: TRBV6-1
DNA: TGTGCCAGCAGTGAATCCCCAACCTCGGGCGGCTCACCCCTCCACTTT
CDR3: CASSESPTSGGSPLHF

J: TRBJ1-5
size: -
D: -
V: TRBV5-6
DNA: TGTGCTAGCAGCTTGGGGCAGGCCCGCAATCAGCCCCAGCATTTT
CDR3: CASSLGQARNQPQHF

J: TRBJ2-7
size: few
D: TRBD1
V: TRBV24-1
DNA: TGTGCCACCAGTGAGTCCGGGACAGACCTATACGAGCAGTACTTC
CDR3: CATSESGTDLYEQYF

J: TRBJ2-5
size: -
D: TRBD1
V: TRBV27
DNA: TGTGCCAGCAGTCCAGACAGGGGAGGTTTAGAGACCCAGTACTTC
CDR3: CASSPDRGGLETQYF

J: TRBJ1-2
size: -
D: -
V: TRBV6-5
DNA: TGTGCCAGCAGTTACTCAGTTCGGCAGCTAAATGGCTACACCTTC
CDR3: CASSYSVRQLNGYTF

J: TRBJ2-3
size: many
D: TRBD2
V: TRBV9
DNA: TGTGCCAGCAGCGAAGCGGGGGAGATGAGCACAGATACGCAGTATTTT
CDR3: CASSEAGEMSTDTQYF

J: TRBJ2-7
size: -
D: -
V: TRBV5-1
DNA: TGCGCCAGCAGCTTGAGGGGCCAGGAACCCTCCTACGAGCAGTACTTC
CDR3: CASSLRGQEPSYEQYF

J: TRBJ2-1
size: -
D: -
V: TRBV5-1
DNA: TGCGCCAGCAGCTTGAACCGGGACAATGAGCAGTTCTTC
CDR3: CASSLNRDNEQFF

J: TRBJ2-7
size: -
D: TRBD1
V: TRBV20-1
DNA: TGCAGTGCAATCCCCGACAGGGGTTTGTACGAGCAGTACTTC
CDR3: CSAIPDRGLYEQYF

J: TRBJ2-1
size: -
D: -
V: TRBV7-9
DNA: TGTGCCAGCAGCTTAAGACTGGACGAGCAGTTCTTC
CDR3: CASSLRLDEQFF

J: TRBJ2-1
size: -
D: TRBD1
V: TRBV20-1
DNA: TGCAGTGCCAGGATTACAGGGGCCTACAATGAGCAGTTCTTC
CDR3: CSARITGAYNEQFF

J: TRBJ2-7
size: once
D: TRBD2
V: TRBV7-2
DNA: TGTGCCAGCAGCTCCGACAGTAGCGGGAGCGGCGAGCAGTACTTC
CDR3: CASSSDSSGSGEQYF

J: TRBJ1-5
size: -
D: -
V: TRBV6-2/TRBV6-3
DNA: TGTGCCGGCAGTTATTGGGATCAGCCCCAGCATTTT
CDR3: CAGSYWDQPQHF

J: TRBJ2-3
size: -
D: TRBD2
V: TRBV13
DNA: TGTGCCAGCAGCTTAGTCCGCGGGGGAAACACAGATACGCAGTATTTT
CDR3: CASSLVRGGNTDTQYF

J: TRBJ2-1
size: -
D: -
V: TRBV20-1
DNA: TGCAGTGCTAGGTCTCCGCTGGGTGTGAATGAGCAGTTCTTC
CDR3: CSARSPLGVNEQFF

J: TRBJ2-2
size: -
D: -
V: TRBV24-1
DNA: TGTGCCACCAGTGATTTGAGCCGGGACACGAACACCGGGGAGCTGTTTTTT
CDR3: CATSDLSRDTNTGELFF

J: TRBJ2-5
size: -
D: -
V: TRBV12-3/TRBV12-4
DNA: TGTGCCACAGCGAAGCAGGAGACCCAGTACTTC
CDR3: CATAKQETQYF

J: TRBJ2-1
size: many
D: -
V: TRBV7-9
DNA: TGTGCCAGCAGCTTAGCCACCAGCCTAGAGGCGAGTGAGCAGTTCTTC
CDR3: CASSLATSLEASEQFF

J: TRBJ2-7
size: many
D: -
V: TRBV11-1
DNA: TGTGCCAGCAGCTTCAGCGGCAGCTCCTACGAGCAGTACTTC
CDR3: CASSFSGSSYEQYF

J: TRBJ2-1
size: many
D: TRBD2
V: TRBV11-3
DNA: TGTGCCAGCAGCCCCGGGACTAGCGTTGGTGAGCAGTTCTTC
CDR3: CASSPGTSVGEQFF

J: TRBJ2-5
size: -
D: -
V: TRBV5-1
DNA: TGCGCCAGCAGCCTAGGTGGGTACCAAGAGACCCAGTACTTC
CDR3: CASSLGGYQETQYF

J: TRBJ2-2
size: medium-sized
D: TRBD1
V: TRBV6-1
DNA: TGTGCCAGCAGTCCCCCCGGGACAGGGGTGACCGGGGAGCTGTTTTTT
CDR3: CASSPPGTGVTGELFF